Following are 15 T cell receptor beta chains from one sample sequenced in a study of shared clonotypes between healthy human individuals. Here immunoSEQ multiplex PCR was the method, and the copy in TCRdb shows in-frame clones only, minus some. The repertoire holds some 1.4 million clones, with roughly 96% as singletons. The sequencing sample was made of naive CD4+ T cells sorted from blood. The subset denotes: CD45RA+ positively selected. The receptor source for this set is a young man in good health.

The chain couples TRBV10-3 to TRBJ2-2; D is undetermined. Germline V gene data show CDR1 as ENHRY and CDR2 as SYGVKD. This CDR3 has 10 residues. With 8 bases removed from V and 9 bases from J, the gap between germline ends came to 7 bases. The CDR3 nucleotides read TGTGCCATCGCTTCGCGGGAGCTGTTTTTT. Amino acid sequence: CAIASRELFF.

Written as DNA, the CDR3 is TGTGCCAGTAGTGTAAGAACGGGACTAGAACAGACCCAGTACTTC. Translation: CASSVRTGLEQTQYF. This chain joins TRBV19 and TRBJ2-5, with TRBD2 matching 8 bases. Per the germline V gene, CDR1 is LNHDA and CDR2 is SQIVND (reference sequence). The CDR3 is made up of 15 amino acids. The junction had 11 bases not matched to a gene; V was cut back by 5 bases and J by 6 bases.

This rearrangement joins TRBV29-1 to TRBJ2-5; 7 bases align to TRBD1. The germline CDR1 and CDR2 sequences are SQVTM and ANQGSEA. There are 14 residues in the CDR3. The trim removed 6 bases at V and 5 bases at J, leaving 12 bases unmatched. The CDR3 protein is CSVAQGSVGETQYF. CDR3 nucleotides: TGCAGCGTGGCACAGGGGAGTGTAGGGGAGACCCAGTACTTC.

The CDR3 DNA reads TGTGCCATCAGTGGCGGGATGAACTCCTACGAGCAGTACTTC. Translated: CAISGGMNSYEQYF. The chain combines TRBV10-3 with TRBJ2-7; possible D gene TRBD2, 6 bases. Germline V lookup: CDR1 ENHRY, CDR2 SYGVKD. This CDR3 is built from 14 residues. V lost 4 bases, J lost 0 bases, and 10 bases lay in between.

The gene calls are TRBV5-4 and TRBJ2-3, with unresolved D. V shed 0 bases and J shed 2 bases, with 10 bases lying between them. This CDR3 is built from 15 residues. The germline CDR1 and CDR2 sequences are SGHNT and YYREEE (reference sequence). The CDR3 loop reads CASSLGLDPTDTQYF. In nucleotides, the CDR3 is TGTGCCAGCAGCTTGGGGCTCGATCCCACAGATACGCAGTATTTT.

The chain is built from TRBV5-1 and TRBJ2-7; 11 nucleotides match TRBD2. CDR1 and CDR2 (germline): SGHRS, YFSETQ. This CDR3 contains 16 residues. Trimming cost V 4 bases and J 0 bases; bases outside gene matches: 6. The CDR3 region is CASSLRSGRASYEQYF. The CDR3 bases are TGCGCCAGCAGCCTCCGTAGCGGGAGGGCCTCCTACGAGCAGTACTTC. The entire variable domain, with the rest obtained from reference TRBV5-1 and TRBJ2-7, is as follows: KAGVTQTPRYLIKTRGQQVTLSCSPISGHRSVSWYQQTPGQGLQFLFEYFSETQRNKGNFPGRFSGRQFSNSRSEMNVSTLELGDSALYLCASSLRSGRASYEQYFGPGTRLTVT.

The CDR3 bases are TGTGCCAGCAGGTGGTACGGGACAGGGGGCTTAGAGCAGTACTTC. As protein: CASRWYGTGGLEQYF. The rearrangement uses TRBV28 and TRBJ2-7; TRBD1 matches 12 bases. Germline values: CDR1 MDHEN, CDR2 SYDVKM. After removal of 6 bases from V and 7 bases from J, the junction contained 10 bases not matched to a gene. The CDR3 is 15 amino acids. The variable domain in full, completed from reference TRBV28 and TRBJ2-7, reads DVKVTQSSRYLVKRTGEKVFLECVQDMDHENMFWYRQDPGLGLRLIYFSYDVKMKEKGDIPEGYSVSREKKERFSLILESASTNQTSMYLCASRWYGTGGLEQYFGPGTRLTVT.

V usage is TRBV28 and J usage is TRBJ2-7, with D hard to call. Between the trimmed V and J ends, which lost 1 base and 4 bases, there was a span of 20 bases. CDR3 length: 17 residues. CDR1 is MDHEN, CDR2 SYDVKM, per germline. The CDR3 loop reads CASSLFRPSTPNYEQYF. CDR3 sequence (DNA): TGTGCCAGCAGTTTATTCAGGCCGTCGACCCCGAATTACGAGCAGTACTTC.

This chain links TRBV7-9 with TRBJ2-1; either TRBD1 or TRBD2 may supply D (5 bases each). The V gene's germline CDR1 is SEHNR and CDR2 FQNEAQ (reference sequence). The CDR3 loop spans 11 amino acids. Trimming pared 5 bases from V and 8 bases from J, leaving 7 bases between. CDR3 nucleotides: TGTGCCAGCAGCCGGGGCGATGAGCAGTTCTTC. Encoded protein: CASSRGDEQFF.

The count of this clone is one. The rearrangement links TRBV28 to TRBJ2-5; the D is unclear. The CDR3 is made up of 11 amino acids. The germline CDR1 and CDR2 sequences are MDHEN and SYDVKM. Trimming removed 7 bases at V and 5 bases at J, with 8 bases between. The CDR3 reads CASTFLETQYF. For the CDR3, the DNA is TGTGCCAGCACCTTCCTCGAGACCCAGTACTTC.

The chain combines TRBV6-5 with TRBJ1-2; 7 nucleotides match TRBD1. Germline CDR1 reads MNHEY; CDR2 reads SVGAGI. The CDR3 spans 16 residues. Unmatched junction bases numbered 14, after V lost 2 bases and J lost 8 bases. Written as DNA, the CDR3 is TGTGCCAGCAGTTACCGGACAGGAGCCTCCGGTGGAGGCTACACCTTC. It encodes CASSYRTGASGGGYTF.

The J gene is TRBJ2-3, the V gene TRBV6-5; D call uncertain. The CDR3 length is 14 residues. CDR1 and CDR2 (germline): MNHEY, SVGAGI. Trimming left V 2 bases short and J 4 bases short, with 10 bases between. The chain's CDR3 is CASSYQFLADTQYF. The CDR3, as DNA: TGTGCCAGCAGTTACCAGTTTCTCGCAGATACGCAGTATTTT.

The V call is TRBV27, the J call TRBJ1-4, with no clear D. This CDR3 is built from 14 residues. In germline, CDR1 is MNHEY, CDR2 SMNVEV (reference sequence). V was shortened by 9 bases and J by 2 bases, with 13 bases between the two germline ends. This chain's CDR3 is CASAAGSTNEKLFF. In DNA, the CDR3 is TGTGCCAGTGCTGCCGGGAGTACTAATGAAAAACTGTTTTTT.

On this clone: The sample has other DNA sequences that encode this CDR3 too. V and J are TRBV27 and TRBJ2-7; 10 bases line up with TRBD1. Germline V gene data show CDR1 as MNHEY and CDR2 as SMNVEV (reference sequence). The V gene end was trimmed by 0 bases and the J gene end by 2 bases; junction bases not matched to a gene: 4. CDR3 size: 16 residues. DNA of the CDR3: TGTGCCAGCAGTTTATCAGGAGGACAGGGGGCCTACGAGCAGTACTTC. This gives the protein CASSLSGGQGAYEQYF.

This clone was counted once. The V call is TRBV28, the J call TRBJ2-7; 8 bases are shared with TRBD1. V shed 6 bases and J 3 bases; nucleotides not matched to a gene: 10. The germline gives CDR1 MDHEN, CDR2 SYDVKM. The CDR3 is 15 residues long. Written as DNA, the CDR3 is TGTGCCAGCAGAACACCCGTGGGACAGGTCTACGAGCAGTACTTC. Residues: CASRTPVGQVYEQYF.